These 10 T cell receptor beta chains were sequenced from one sample in a study of blood T cell repertoires in COVID-19 (dated by TCRdb to the early 2020s). Libraries were prepared through the immunoSEQ multiplex PCR assay. Drawn from immuneACCESS, this table holds only the in-frame rearrangements with V and J called that TCRdb kept. Clones are partly lost; checked studies trace under half to an unresolved V gene and leave the rest unexplained. This sample comprises about 360,000 clones, more than 75% of them detected only once. Of the sample, 1% to 1.5% falls within the top ten clones. Sequencing used PBMCs or T cells enriched from blood (not recorded which). The receptors were gathered from a man between 25 and 39 years old who had recovered from COVID-19.

The V call is TRBV5-1, the J call TRBJ2-3; D is unresolved. CDR1 and CDR2 from the germline V gene are SGHRS and YFSETQ. Trimming shortened V by 2 bases and J by 2 bases, and 12 bases separated the two germline ends. CDR3 length: 15 residues. The CDR3 region is CASSFGSSYTDTQYF. In DNA form, the CDR3 reads TGCGCCAGCAGCTTTGGCAGTTCTTACACAGATACGCAGTATTTT.

The rearrangement uses TRBV5-5 and TRBJ1-4; 7 bases agree with TRBD1. The CDR3 has 15 residues. V lost 4 bases and J lost 4; bases outside the gene matches: 7. Germline lookup yields CDR1 SGHKS and CDR2 YYEKEE (reference sequence). CDR3: CASSPRDRRNEKLFF. CDR3 sequence (DNA): TGTGCCAGCAGCCCGCGGGACAGACGTAATGAAAAACTGTTTTTT.

The J gene is TRBJ1-2, the V gene TRBV7-2; 11 bases agree with TRBD1. V trimming: 2 bases; J trimming: 6 bases; junction bases outside the gene matches: 8. The germline V gene has CDR1 SGHTA and CDR2 FQGNSA. This CDR3 contains 16 residues. The CDR3 nucleotides read TGTGCCAGCAGCTTATCCCGGACAGGGGGCGTAAATGGCTACACCTTC. It codes for CASSLSRTGGVNGYTF.

The V and J genes are TRBV5-6 and TRBJ1-2; a possible D gene is TRBD1 (5 bases). CDR3 length: 15 amino acids. The germline V and J ends were trimmed by 3 bases and 0 bases, with 12 bases remaining between them. Germline CDR1 SGHDT, CDR2 YYEEEE. Here the CDR3 reads CASSSRDSPNYGYTF. In nucleotides, the CDR3 is TGTGCCAGCAGCTCCAGGGATTCCCCTAACTATGGCTACACCTTC.

This chain links TRBV6-5 with TRBJ1-5; D is possibly TRBD1 (5 bases). CDR3 length: 15 residues. Trimming left V 6 bases short and J 0 bases short, with 12 bases between. The V gene's germline CDR1 is MNHEY and CDR2 SVGAGI. CDR3 DNA: TGTGCCAGCAGGCGCGGGACCGGTAGCAATCAGCCCCAGCATTTT. As protein: CASRRGTGSNQPQHF.

The chain employs TRBV7-9 and TRBJ1-2; 8 positions match TRBD1. V was pared by 1 base and J by 4 bases, with 11 bases of the junction left unmatched. Germline V gene sequence: CDR1 SEHNR, CDR2 FQNEAQ (reference sequence). The CDR3 has 17 residues. CDR3 DNA sequence: TGTGCCAGCAGCTTAGGGAGAGACAGGGGCCGGGGCTATGGCTACACCTTC. Protein sequence: CASSLGRDRGRGYGYTF.

The chain combines TRBV4-3 with TRBJ2-2, with TRBD2 matching 9 bases. CDR3 length equals 15 residues. Germline V gives CDR1 LGHNA, CDR2 YSLEER. Trimming at V came to 0 bases and at J to 8 bases, leaving 4 bases not matched to a gene. CDR3 protein: CASSQDMLAGGELFF. The CDR3 coding sequence is TGCGCCAGCAGCCAAGATATGCTAGCGGGGGGGGAGCTGTTTTTT.

The chain is built from TRBV15 and TRBJ1-1; TRBD1 aligns across 7 bases. Per germline, CDR1 LNHNV and CDR2 YYDKDF (reference sequence). The trim removed 8 bases at V and 11 bases at J, leaving 8 bases unmatched. This CDR3 is built from 11 residues. In DNA form, the CDR3 reads TGTGCCACCGTAGGGGGCGCAGGCGCTTTCTTT. Translated, it gives CATVGGAGAFF.

The gene calls are TRBV6-5 and TRBJ1-2, with D possibly being TRBD1 (5 bases). The germline V and J ends were trimmed by 6 bases and 7 bases, with 9 bases remaining between them. The CDR3 length is 11 residues. The germline gives CDR1 MNHEY, CDR2 SVGAGI. The CDR3 nucleotides are TGTGCCAGCAGCCCAGGGTTTGGCTACACCTTC. Its translation is CASSPGFGYTF.

The chain carries TRBV10-3 and TRBJ1-1; D gene ambiguous. The CDR3 loop spans 14 amino acids. Germline CDR1 is ENHRY and CDR2 is SYGVKD. The ends were cut back, 0 bases at V and 6 bases at J, with 11 bases in the middle. The CDR3 coding sequence is TGTGCCATCAGTGAGTCCACAGCTCTGGCTGAAGCTTTCTTT. Translated: CAISESTALAEAFF.